This TCR beta chain emerged from a study of identifying expanded T cells in peripheral blood. Notes on the study in general: Variance in clone template counts between roughly two-week samples significantly increased with total template count across all healthy donors. Technical replicates showed roughly 1.2 changed clones; approximately 2 weeks 15 to 20; four weeks 19.

No infections or other immune events were documented during collection. The V gene's germline CDR1 is SGHNT and CDR2 YENEEA. The CDR3 sequence is 14 residues long. J gave up 9 bases and V 5 bases, and 8 bases lay outside the gene matches. Remarks on this clone: What it binds is unknown.

Generated by immunoSEQ multiplex PCR, the TCRdb table keeps only in-frame clones and is missing some. The table lists 60,000 or so clones, about 80% of them singletons. The receptor's source is a person between 18 and 75 years old in good health. Source material: blood. The J gene is TRBJ2-1, the V gene TRBV11-3; 9 positions match TRBD2. This chain's CDR3 is CASSGREGLFEQFF. Here the CDR3 DNA reads TGTGCCAGCAGCGGGCGGGAGGGCCTTTTTGAGCAGTTCTTC.